This entry lists 4 T cell receptor beta chains sequenced from one sample in a study of siplizumab effects on memory and regulatory T cells. Sequencing used immunoSEQ multiplex PCR; TCRdb keeps in-frame clones, though not all of them. Of approximately 52,000 clones in the sample, about 97% were seen once. Sample: naive CD4+ T cells sorted from blood. The receptor set was obtained from a human donor in good health.

CDR3 protein: CASSLIRDRNNSPLHF. The CDR3 DNA reads as TGTGCCAGCAGTTTAATACGGGACAGAAATAATTCACCCCTCCACTTT. The chain couples TRBV27 to TRBJ1-6, with TRBD1 identical over 7 bases. The CDR3 spans 16 residues. V lost 2 bases, J lost 5 bases, and 6 bases stayed unmatched. CDR1 is MNHEY and CDR2 is SMNVEV in the germline V gene (reference sequence).

This chain links TRBV5-1 with TRBJ2-1; tentative D call: TRBD1 (6 bases). The germline V gene has CDR1 SGHRS and CDR2 YFSETQ. The V gene lost 1 base and the J gene lost 6 bases, with 11 bases spanning the gap. This CDR3 comprises 14 residues. The chain's CDR3 is CASSLHTGSNEQFF. The CDR3 nucleotides read TGCGCCAGCAGCTTGCACACAGGGTCCAATGAGCAGTTCTTC.

This sequence joins TRBV19 and TRBJ2-1; 12 bases align to TRBD2. V lost 5 bases, J lost 7 bases, and 18 bases stayed unmatched. The CDR3 loop spans 19 amino acids. The germline V gene has CDR1 LNHDA and CDR2 SQIVND (reference sequence). The CDR3 nucleotides read TGTGCCAGTAGTGGGGAGGGAGGAATAAAACTAGCGGGGGGTAATGAGCAGTTCTTC. Translated, it gives CASSGEGGIKLAGGNEQFF.

The rearrangement joins TRBV6-1 to TRBJ1-1, with a possible D match to TRBD1 (5 bases). Per germline, CDR1 MNHNS and CDR2 SASEGT. CDR3 length: 14 amino acids. Deletions cut 5 bases from V and 1 base from J, with 11 bases between. The CDR3 protein is CASSRRTQNTEAFF. Written as DNA, the CDR3 is TGTGCCAGCAGTCGAAGGACACAGAACACTGAAGCTTTCTTT.